These 2 T cell receptor beta chains were all obtained from the same sample, sequenced in a study of T-cell reconstitution after alpha-beta-depleted transplantation in children (TCRdb year 2016). To prepare the library, PCR was applied. This sample was sequenced with an Illumina HiSeq 2500. To normalize quantification of the TCRbeta repertoire, the TCR libraries were built with molecular barcoding that relied on unique molecular identifiers. The public reads were reanalyzed by TCRdb: fastp trimming at Q25, MiXCR alignment, in-frame beta chains only. Under each unique CDR3 protein, matching rows form one entry showing the most common genes and DNA. The sample profile shows approximately 340,000 distinct CDR3 sequences; under 13% of them were found once. Clones ranked in the top ten supply 2.4% of the sample. The sample consisted of PBMCs from the stem cell graft donor, taken from the stem cell graft. These TCRs come from a human donor who donated a stem cell graft to a child with acute lymphoblastic leukemia.

This clonotype was detected a few times. V gene TRBV4-1 combines with J gene TRBJ1-2; D is uncertain. The length of the CDR3 is 15 residues. Germline CDR1 reads MGHRA; CDR2 reads YSYEKL. V lost 4 bases, J lost 0 bases, and 12 bases lay in between. CDR3 sequence: CASSPSPTANYGYTF. Here the CDR3 DNA reads TGCGCCAGCAGCCCGAGCCCAACAGCTAACTATGGCTACACCTTC.

V and J are TRBV6-2 or TRBV6-3 and TRBJ1-5, with TRBD1 as a possible D gene (5 bases). The CDR3 sequence is 16 residues long. Trimming pared 4 bases from V and 1 base from J, leaving 14 bases between. The V gene's germline CDR1 is MNHEY and CDR2 SVGEGT. CDR3 nucleotide sequence: TGTGCCAGCAGTTGGCGGTTTCGGGGGAGCAATCAGCCCCAGCATTTT. Translated: CASSWRFRGSNQPQHF.